This T cell receptor (beta chain) was captured in a study of naive CD8 T cells in extremely preterm neonates. Study results and limitations: Preterm infants showed shorter CDR3s, fewer N additions and less trimming than older groups.

The assay was immunoSEQ multiplex PCR, and TCRdb's table has in-frame clones only and misses some. The table has roughly 5,000 clones, approximately 97% seen once. Blood donors were healthy children aged about 16-60 months and healthy nonsmoking adults. The healthy nonsmoking adult controls had a median age of approximately 36 years, range roughly 18-55 years. Per sample, roughly 17,000 to 110,000 naive CD8+ cells were sorted. The germline CDR1 and CDR2 sequences are LGHNA and YSLEER. The CDR3 runs 14 residues. V dropped 4 bases and J dropped 6 bases, with 15 bases sitting between them. Comment on this clone: Its antigen remains unidentified.

The sequenced sample was naive CD8+ T cells from blood. This receptor was obtained from a human donor in good health. V is TRBV4-3 and J is TRBJ1-1; no clear D gene. DNA of the CDR3: TGCGCCAGCAGCCGCGGAAAAAGGCCTTCTGAAGCTTTCTTT. It is translated as CASSRGKRPSEAFF.